This T cell receptor (beta chain) appears in the sequencing data of a study of Graves' ophthalmopathy and Graves' hyperthyroidism. Across the whole study: Peripheral blood was gathered at the point of initial diagnosis, before any treatment started.

About this clonotype itself: The antigen remains undetermined.

For repertoire sequencing, the TCR beta CDR3 regions were amplified from RNA transcripts. First-round RT-PCR employed HTBI primers, with a second-round multiplex PCR after it. MiXCR, applied by TCRdb to the multiplex PCR reads, yields one record per CDR3 protein. The table has hundreds of thousands of distinct CDR3 sequences, 20% to 25% seen once; the top ten hold roughly 40%. Broader study findings: In blood appeared most of the expanded thyroid clonotypes whose frequency exceeded 0.001.

Ophthalmopathy donors showed moderate-to-severe activity, CAS ≥3, NOSPECS ≥4 and a duration under 3 months. Sampling around 10 ml of fresh peripheral blood provided the PBMCs. Germline assignment: CDR1 MDHEN and CDR2 SYDVKM. The CDR3 has 14 residues. Trimming took 6 bases from V and 7 from J; bases not matched to a gene: 9. The source of this sequence is a woman between 45 and 65 years old with Graves' ophthalmopathy. The V and J genes are TRBV28 and TRBJ2-5, with 9 bases identical to TRBD1. Sequencing used peripheral blood. The CDR3 nucleotides are TGTGCCAGCAGACCCGGGACAGGGTTCGGGACCCAGTACTTC. This gives the protein CASRPGTGFGTQYF.